These T cell receptor beta chains were read from a single sample in a study of Tregs in tolerant kidney transplant recipients. Profiled with immunoSEQ multiplex PCR; TCRdb holds only in-frame clones, not every one. The sample comprises tens of thousands of clones, 80% to 95% of which are singletons, and 0.34% rests with the top ten. Sequencing used Tregs from blood, obtained before the transplant. These TCRs come from a human donor who received a combined kidney and bone marrow transplant. Each CDR3 is given with its conserved first and last residue.

v_call: TRBV5-4
cdr3_aa: CASSVLFGTLSYNEQFF

v_call: TRBV5-1
cdr3_aa: CASTDSSGRAREQFF

v_call: TRBV28
cdr3_aa: CASSLMGQGESEQYF

v_call: TRBV5-1
cdr3_aa: CASRSGTGNTIYF

v_call: TRBV6-5
cdr3_aa: CASSLTGLNEKLFF

v_call: TRBV15
cdr3_aa: CATSPQAGGAGANVLTF

v_call: TRBV10-3
cdr3_aa: CAISDTGGPLQETQYF

v_call: TRBV6-5
cdr3_aa: CASSYVETQYF

v_call: TRBV2
cdr3_aa: CASTLMGPEAFF

v_call: TRBV18
cdr3_aa: CASSPARSSGNTIYF

v_call: TRBV11-2
cdr3_aa: CASSLDGATNEKLFF

v_call: TRBV19
cdr3_aa: CASSRQGSNQPQHF

v_call: TRBV5-1
cdr3_aa: CASSFGDSGNTIYF

v_call: TRBV2
cdr3_aa: CASSRTRLYNEQFF

v_call: TRBV7-8
cdr3_aa: CASRLSGGAGLAGPKGTYEQYF

v_call: TRBV19
cdr3_aa: CASSFQGVGSQYF

v_call: TRBV2
cdr3_aa: CASQAGTNQPQHF

v_call: TRBV9
cdr3_aa: CASSVEGTVNTEAFF

v_call: TRBV5-1
cdr3_aa: CASSLGWQTGELFF

v_call: TRBV29-1
cdr3_aa: CSVRRADTFEQFF

v_call: TRBV19
cdr3_aa: CASSPGVLYSRGETQYF

v_call: TRBV28
cdr3_aa: CASSFIGSGYNEQFF

v_call: TRBV5-8
cdr3_aa: CASSFFGGDENYGYTF

v_call: TRBV5-1
cdr3_aa: CASSLVASGASYEQYF

v_call: TRBV19
cdr3_aa: CASSIPGLSTETQYF

v_call: TRBV4-2
cdr3_aa: CASSQVGSYEQYF

v_call: TRBV28
cdr3_aa: CASSLSGRPTNMQYF

v_call: TRBV29-1
cdr3_aa: CSVAPVGETQYF

v_call: TRBV28
cdr3_aa: CASSAELVAQETQYF